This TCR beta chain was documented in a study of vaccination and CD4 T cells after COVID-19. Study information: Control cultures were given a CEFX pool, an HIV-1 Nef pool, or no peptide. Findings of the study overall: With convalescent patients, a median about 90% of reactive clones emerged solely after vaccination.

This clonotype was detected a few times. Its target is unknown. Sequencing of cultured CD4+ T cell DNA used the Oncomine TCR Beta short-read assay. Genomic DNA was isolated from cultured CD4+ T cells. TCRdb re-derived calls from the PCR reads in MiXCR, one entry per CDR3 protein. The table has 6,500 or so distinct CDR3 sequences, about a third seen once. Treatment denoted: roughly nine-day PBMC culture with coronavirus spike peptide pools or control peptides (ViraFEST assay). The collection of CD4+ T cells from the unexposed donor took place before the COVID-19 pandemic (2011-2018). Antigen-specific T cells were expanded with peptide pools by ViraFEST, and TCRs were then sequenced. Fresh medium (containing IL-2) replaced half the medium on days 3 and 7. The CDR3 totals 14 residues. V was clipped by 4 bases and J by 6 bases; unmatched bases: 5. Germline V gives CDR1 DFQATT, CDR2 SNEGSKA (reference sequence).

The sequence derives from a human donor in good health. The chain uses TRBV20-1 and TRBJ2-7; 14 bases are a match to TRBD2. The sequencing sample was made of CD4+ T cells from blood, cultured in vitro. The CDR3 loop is CSATGTSGSREQYF. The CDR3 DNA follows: TGCAGTGCTACCGGGACTAGCGGGAGTCGCGAGCAGTACTTC.